This T cell receptor (beta chain) came from a study of read filtering for tumor transcriptome and immune sequencing. General study results and limits: Compared with RNA-seq, IR-seq gave much higher clonotype depth and reliability.

Concerning this clonotype: The target antigen is unknown. This sequence may be a read error, since a much larger clone differs from it by one base.

The CDR3 is 13 residues long. CDR1 and CDR2 (germline): KGHSH, LQKENI. The library was built from approximately 400 ng RNA with molecular barcoded adaptors for alpha/delta and beta/gamma chains. One entry per CDR3 protein results from TCRdb running MiXCR on the reads. The table lists tens of thousands of distinct CDR3 sequences, roughly a fifth of them singletons, with 11% in the top ten. This clonotype was obtained from a donor aged 40 or older with multiple myeloma. Sequencing used a population of CD138-negative cells sorted from bone marrow. This chain connects TRBV18 to TRBJ2-1, with D uncertain. CDR3 region: CASSLTSYTEQFF. CDR3 sequence (DNA): TGTGCCAGCTCACTGACTTCCTACACTGAGCAGTTCTTC.